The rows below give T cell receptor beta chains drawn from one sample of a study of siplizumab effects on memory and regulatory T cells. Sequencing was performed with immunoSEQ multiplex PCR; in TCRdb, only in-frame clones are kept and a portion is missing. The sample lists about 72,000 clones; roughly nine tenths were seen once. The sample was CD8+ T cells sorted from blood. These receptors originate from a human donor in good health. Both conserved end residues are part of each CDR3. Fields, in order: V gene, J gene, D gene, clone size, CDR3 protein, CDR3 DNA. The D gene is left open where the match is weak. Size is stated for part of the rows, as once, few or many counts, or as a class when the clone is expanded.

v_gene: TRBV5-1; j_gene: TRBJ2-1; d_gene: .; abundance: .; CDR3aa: CASSFTPWDEQFF; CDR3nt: TGCGCCAGCAGCTTTACTCCCTGGGATGAGCAGTTCTTC
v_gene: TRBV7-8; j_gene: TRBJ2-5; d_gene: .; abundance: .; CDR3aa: CASSLTPGQLQETQYF; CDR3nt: TGTGCCAGCAGCCTAACCCCGGGGCAGTTACAAGAGACCCAGTACTTC
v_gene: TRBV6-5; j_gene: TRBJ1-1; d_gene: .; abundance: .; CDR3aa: CASRNTEAFF; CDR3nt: TGTGCCAGCAGGAACACTGAAGCTTTCTTT
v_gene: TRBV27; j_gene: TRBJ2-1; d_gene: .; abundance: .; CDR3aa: CASSLSGSYNEQFF; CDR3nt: TGTGCCAGCAGTTTGTCAGGGTCCTACAATGAGCAGTTCTTC
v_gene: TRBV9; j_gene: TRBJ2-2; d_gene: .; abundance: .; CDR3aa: CASSEDTGELFF; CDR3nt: TGTGCCAGCAGTGAGGACACCGGGGAGCTGTTTTTT
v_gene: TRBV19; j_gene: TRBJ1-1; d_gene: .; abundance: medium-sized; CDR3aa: CASSITLNSEAFF; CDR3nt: TGTGCCAGTAGTATTACATTAAACTCTGAAGCTTTCTTT
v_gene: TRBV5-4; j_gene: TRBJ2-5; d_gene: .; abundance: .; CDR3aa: CASSSPEGQREETQYF; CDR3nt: TGTGCCAGCAGCTCACCCGAGGGACAGCGGGAAGAGACCCAGTACTTC
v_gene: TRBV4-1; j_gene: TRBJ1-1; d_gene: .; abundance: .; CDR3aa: CASSHPGQLAEAFF; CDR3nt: TGCGCCAGCAGCCATCCGGGACAACTCGCTGAAGCTTTCTTT
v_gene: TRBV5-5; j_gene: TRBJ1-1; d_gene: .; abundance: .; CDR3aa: CASSLNPPNTEAFF; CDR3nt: TGTGCCAGCAGCTTAAACCCTCCAAACACTGAAGCTTTCTTT
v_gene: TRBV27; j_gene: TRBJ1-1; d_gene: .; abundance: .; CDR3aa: CASSLAGTSTEAFF; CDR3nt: TGTGCCAGCAGTTTAGCGGGGACAAGCACTGAAGCTTTCTTT
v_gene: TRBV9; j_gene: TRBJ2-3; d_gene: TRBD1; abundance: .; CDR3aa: CASSVAWDRGHDTQYF; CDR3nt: TGTGCCAGCAGCGTAGCTTGGGACAGGGGGCATGATACGCAGTATTTT
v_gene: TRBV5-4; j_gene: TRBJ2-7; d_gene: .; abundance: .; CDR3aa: CASSLGGYEQYF; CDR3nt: TGTGCCAGCAGCTTGGGGGGGTACGAGCAGTACTTC
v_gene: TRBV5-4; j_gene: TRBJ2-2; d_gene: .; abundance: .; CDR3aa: CASSFWEVNTGELFF; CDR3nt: TGTGCCAGCAGCTTCTGGGAAGTGAACACCGGGGAGCTGTTTTTT
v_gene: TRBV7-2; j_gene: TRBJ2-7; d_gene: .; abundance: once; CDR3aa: CASSLGRYEQYF; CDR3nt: TGTGCCAGCAGCTTAGGGCGCTACGAGCAGTACTTC
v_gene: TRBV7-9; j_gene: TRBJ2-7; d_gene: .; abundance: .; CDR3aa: CASTGGGFREQYF; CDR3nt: TGTGCCAGCACCGGAGGGGGGTTTAGAGAGCAGTACTTC
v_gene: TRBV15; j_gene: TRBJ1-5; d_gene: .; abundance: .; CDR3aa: CATSRGYQPQHF; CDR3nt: TGTGCCACCAGCAGAGGTTATCAGCCCCAGCATTTT
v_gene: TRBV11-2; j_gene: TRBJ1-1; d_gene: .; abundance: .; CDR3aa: CASRNIGHTEAFF; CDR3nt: TGTGCCAGCAGAAATATAGGACACACTGAAGCTTTCTTT
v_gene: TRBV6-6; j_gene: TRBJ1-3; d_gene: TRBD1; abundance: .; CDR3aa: CASTATGAGGNTIYF; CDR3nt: TGTGCCAGCACAGCCACAGGGGCCGGTGGAAACACCATATATTTT
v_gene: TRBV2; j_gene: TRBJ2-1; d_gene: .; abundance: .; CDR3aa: CASMGSAYNEQFF; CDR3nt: TGTGCCAGCATGGGGTCCGCCTACAATGAGCAGTTCTTC
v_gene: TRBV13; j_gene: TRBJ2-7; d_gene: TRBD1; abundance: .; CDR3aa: CASSLGGTGSSYEQYF; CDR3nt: TGTGCCAGCAGCTTAGGGGGGACAGGGAGCTCCTACGAGCAGTACTTC
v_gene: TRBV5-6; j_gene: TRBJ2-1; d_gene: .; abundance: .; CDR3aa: CASSLPPLAPGEQFF; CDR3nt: TGTGCCAGCAGCTTGCCCCCTCTAGCGCCGGGTGAGCAGTTCTTC
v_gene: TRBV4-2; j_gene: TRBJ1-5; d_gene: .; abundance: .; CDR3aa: CASSQKSTRLPQHF; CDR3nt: TGTGCCAGCAGCCAGAAATCGACCCGCTTGCCCCAGCATTTT
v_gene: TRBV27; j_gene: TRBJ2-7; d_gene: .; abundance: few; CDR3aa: CASSITTDYEQYF; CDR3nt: TGTGCCAGCAGTATAACGACAGACTACGAGCAGTACTTC
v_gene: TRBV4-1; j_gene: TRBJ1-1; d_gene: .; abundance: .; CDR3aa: CASSQGLYREKNTEAFF; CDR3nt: TGCGCCAGCAGCCAAGGGCTTTACAGGGAGAAGAACACTGAAGCTTTCTTT